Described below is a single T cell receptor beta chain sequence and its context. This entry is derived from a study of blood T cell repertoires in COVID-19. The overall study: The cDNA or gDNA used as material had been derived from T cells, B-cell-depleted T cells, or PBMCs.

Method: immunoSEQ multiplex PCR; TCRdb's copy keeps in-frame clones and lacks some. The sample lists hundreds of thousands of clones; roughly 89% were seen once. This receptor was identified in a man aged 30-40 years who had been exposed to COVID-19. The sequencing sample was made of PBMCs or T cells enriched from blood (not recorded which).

CDR3 in amino acids: CASSSQGAGTEAFF. The CDR3 DNA follows: TGTGCCAGCAGTTCACAGGGGGCTGGGACTGAAGCTTTCTTT. This chain links TRBV2 with TRBJ1-1, with TRBD1 matching 9 bases. V lost 5 bases to trimming and J lost 5 bases; unmatched junction nucleotides: 6. CDR1 and CDR2 from the germline V gene are SNHLY and FYNNEI. The CDR3 length is 14 residues.